This T cell receptor beta chain derives from a study of human T cells and chemical hapten exposure. Time point here: pre-sensitization, week 0. Treatment: therapeutic diphenylcyclopropenone sensitization with weekly scalp DPC. Each CDR3 protein is one row after TCRdb ran MiXCR on the RACE reads. The table records about 180,000 distinct CDR3 sequences, 25% to 30% of them present only once. The V gene's germline CDR1 is KGHDR and CDR2 SFDVKD. The CDR3 length is 13 residues. The V and J ends lost 9 bases and 8 bases, in that order; junction bases with no gene match: 8. The specimen comprised whole blood, sampled in connection with sensitization to the hapten diphenylcyclopropenone (DPC). This rearrangement joins TRBV24-1 to TRBJ2-1; 8 nucleotides align to TRBD2. The sequence was collected from a woman in her thirties with alopecia areata. Some clones in this sample may be carry-over from other donors' samples. The CDR3 nucleotides read TGTGCCACCGTCAGAACGGGAGGGTATGAGCAGTTCTTC. It specifies CATVRTGGYEQFF.